The text below deals with one T cell receptor (beta chain). Its target is unknown. Method: immunoSEQ multiplex PCR; TCRdb's copy keeps in-frame clones and lacks some. The sample shows roughly 190,000 clones, around 70% of them seen only once. The record originates from a study of cytotoxic CD8 clonotypes in ibrutinib-treated CLL. Study in general: Patients attained 25 or so partial and 2 complete responses; at median around 5.5 years, about 14 remained remitted while approximately twelve progressed. Broader study findings: Sustained-remission and progressing patients had different sampling times. Clonality grew at ibrutinib response; at progression, it decreased back toward baseline.

The CDR3 has 15 amino acids. CDR1 and CDR2 from the germline V gene are SGHNT and YENEEA. Trimming removed 3 bases from V and 3 bases from J; junction bases left unmatched: 3. This receptor was obtained from a human donor with chronic lymphocytic leukemia. The V call is TRBV11-3, the J call TRBJ2-3; 10 bases match TRBD2. The specimen comprised PBMCs, sampled after 24 months of ibrutinib treatment. The CDR3 nucleotides are TGTGCCAGCAGCTTTTCTAGCGGGAGTACAGATACGCAGTATTTT. It specifies CASSFSSGSTDTQYF.